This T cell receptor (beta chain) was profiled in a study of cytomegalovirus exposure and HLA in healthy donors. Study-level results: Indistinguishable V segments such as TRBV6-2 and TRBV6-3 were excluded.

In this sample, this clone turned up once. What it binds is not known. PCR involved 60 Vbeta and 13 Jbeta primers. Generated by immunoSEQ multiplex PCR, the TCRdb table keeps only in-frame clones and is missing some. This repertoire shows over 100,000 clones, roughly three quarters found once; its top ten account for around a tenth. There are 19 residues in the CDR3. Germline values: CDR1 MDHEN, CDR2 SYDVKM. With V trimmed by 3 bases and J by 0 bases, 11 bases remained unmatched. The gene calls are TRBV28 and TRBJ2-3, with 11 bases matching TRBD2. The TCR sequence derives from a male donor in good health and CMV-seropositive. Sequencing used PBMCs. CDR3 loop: CASSFYRASGRKSTDTQYF. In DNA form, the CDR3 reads TGTGCCAGCAGTTTTTACAGGGCTAGCGGGAGGAAAAGCACAGATACGCAGTATTTT.